The clone carrying this T cell receptor beta chain has more than one count but fewer than ten. Sequencing used immunoSEQ multiplex PCR; TCRdb keeps in-frame clones, though not all of them. The table lists a few hundred thousand clones, around nine tenths of them singletons, with 2% to 2.5% in the top ten. These data come from a study of blood T cell repertoires in COVID-19. CDR3 length equals 16 residues. Germline V lookup: CDR1 PRHDT, CDR2 FYEKMQ (reference sequence). Trimming removed 2 bases from V and 0 bases from J, with 14 bases in between. The TCR originated in a man in his fifties with acute or convalescent COVID-19. The V gene is TRBV13, the J gene TRBJ2-7; weak D call: TRBD2 (5 bases). What was sequenced was peripheral blood. The DNA of the CDR3 is TGTGCCAGCAGCTTATTGGGCGGGTCATACTCCTACGAGCAGTACTTC. Translation gives CASSLLGGSYSYEQYF.